The source of this T cell receptor (beta chain) is a study of blood T cell repertoires in COVID-19. The table came from immunoSEQ multiplex PCR; TCRdb's copy has only in-frame clones and leaves some out. This sample yields over 40,000 clones, of which more than 80% are seen a single time; 16% belongs to the top ten. This TCR came from a middle-aged man with acute or convalescent COVID-19. The specimen sequenced was peripheral blood.

The DNA of the CDR3 is TGTGCCAGCAGCTACGCTAGCGGGAGGTCGGATACGCAGTATTTT. Its translation is CASSYASGRSDTQYF. This chain connects TRBV6-5 to TRBJ2-3; TRBD2 matches at 11 bases. CDR3 length: 15 residues. Germline lookup yields CDR1 MNHEY and CDR2 SVGAGI. J gave up 6 bases and V 6 bases, and 8 bases lay outside the gene matches.